The 21 T cell receptor beta chains listed next were all sequenced from one sample in a study of cytotoxic CD8 clonotypes in ibrutinib-treated CLL. Profiled with immunoSEQ multiplex PCR; TCRdb holds only in-frame clones, not every one. The sample holds about 140,000 clones, 70% to 80% seen once. The sequencing used PBMCs, collected after 12 months of ibrutinib treatment. The receptors were gathered from a human donor with chronic lymphocytic leukemia.

The V call is TRBV2, the J call TRBJ1-1; tentatively, D is TRBD1 (5 bases). The CDR3 is made up of 11 amino acids. V lost 11 bases, J lost 7 bases, and 14 bases lay in between. Germline CDR1 SNHLY, CDR2 FYNNEI. The CDR3 DNA is TGTGCCGAGGGGTGGGGGTTTGAAGCTTTCTTT. As protein: CAEGWGFEAFF.

The rearrangement links TRBV25-1 to TRBJ2-1, with 7 bases that match TRBD2. V lost 9 bases, J lost 7 bases, and 9 bases stayed unmatched. CDR3 length: 13 amino acids. CDR1 and CDR2 from the germline V gene are MGHDK and SYGVNS. This chain's CDR3 is CASIKGGRNEQFF. Written as DNA, the CDR3 is TGTGCCAGTATAAAGGGAGGGCGGAATGAGCAGTTCTTC.

This chain uses TRBV10-3 with TRBJ2-5; no clear D. CDR3 length: 13 residues. Germline CDR1 ENHRY, CDR2 SYGVKD. V was shortened by 4 bases and J by 2 bases, with 8 bases between the two germline ends. CDR3 sequence: CAISATVQETQYF. Written as DNA, the CDR3 is TGTGCCATCAGTGCAACAGTACAAGAGACCCAGTACTTC.

The rearrangement joins TRBV5-1 to TRBJ2-7; D is unresolved. The CDR3 contains 13 residues. Looked up from germline, CDR1 is SGHRS and CDR2 is YFSETQ. V was shortened by 0 bases and J by 0 bases, with 4 bases between the two germline ends. CDR3 residues: CASSLDNSYEQYF. In DNA form, the CDR3 reads TGCGCCAGCAGCTTGGACAACTCCTACGAGCAGTACTTC.

Remarks on this clone: The same CDR3 also results from other DNA sequences found in this sample. This chain connects TRBV27 to TRBJ2-7; D unclear. V was clipped by 4 bases and J by 0 bases, with 1 base between them. This CDR3 is built from 11 residues. CDR1 is MNHEY, CDR2 SMNVEV, per germline (reference sequence). This CDR3 is CASSSSYEQYF. In DNA, the CDR3 is TGTGCCAGCAGTTCCTCCTACGAGCAGTACTTC.

V gene TRBV20-1 combines with J gene TRBJ2-7, with no clear D. In germline, CDR1 is DFQATT, CDR2 SNEGSKA (reference sequence). The CDR3 runs 10 residues. V lost 7 bases and J lost 2, with 6 bases in between. CDR3 bases: TGCAGTGTTACCGCCTACGAGCAGTACTTC. This encodes CSVTAYEQYF.

The gene calls are TRBV6-1 and TRBJ2-5, with no clear D. There are 15 residues in the CDR3. The germline V gene encodes CDR1 MNHNS and CDR2 SASEGT. The V gene lost 1 base and the J gene lost 0 bases, with 9 bases spanning the gap. The CDR3 reads CASSEVTEYQETQYF. As DNA, the CDR3 is TGTGCCAGCAGTGAAGTTACAGAGTACCAAGAGACCCAGTACTTC.

The chain carries TRBV19 and TRBJ1-1; 7 nucleotides agree with TRBD1. The CDR3 has 14 amino acids. Per germline, CDR1 LNHDA and CDR2 SQIVND (reference sequence). Trimming took 6 bases from V and 1 from J; bases not matched to a gene: 5. The CDR3 here is CASRRTGQNTEAFF. In nucleotides, the CDR3 is TGTGCCAGTAGGAGGACAGGCCAGAACACTGAAGCTTTCTTT.

The V gene is TRBV6-5, the J gene TRBJ2-5; 8 bases agree with TRBD2. The junction had 12 bases not matched to a gene; V was cut back by 4 bases and J by 5 bases. In germline, CDR1 is MNHEY, CDR2 SVGAGI. The CDR3 contains 16 residues. CDR3 nucleotides: TGTGCCAGCAGTTTCTCGGGGGGGCGTGGCGGGGAGACCCAGTACTTC. Translated: CASSFSGGRGGETQYF.

The V call is TRBV6-5, the J call TRBJ1-2, with 8 bases identical to TRBD1. V dropped 5 bases and J dropped 0; count of bases not matched to a gene: 5. This CDR3 has 15 residues. Germline V CDR1 and CDR2: MNHEY, SVGAGI. CDR3 coding DNA: TGTGCCAGCAGTCGACAGGGGTTGGCTAACTATGGCTACACCTTC. Protein: CASSRQGLANYGYTF.

The chain is built from TRBV5-1 and TRBJ1-1, with D unresolved. The CDR3 is made up of 14 amino acids. The V and J ends lost 0 bases and 0 bases respectively, with 6 bases between them. Looked up from germline, CDR1 is SGHRS and CDR2 is YFSETQ. CDR3 nucleotide sequence: TGCGCCAGCAGCTTGGGCCCCATGAACACTGAAGCTTTCTTT. Its protein is CASSLGPMNTEAFF.

V is TRBV10-3 and J is TRBJ2-7; D possibly corresponds to TRBD1 (6 bases). Looked up from germline, CDR1 is ENHRY and CDR2 is SYGVKD. Trimming removed 2 bases from V and 0 bases from J, with 11 bases in between. The CDR3 length is 15 residues. The CDR3 DNA reads as TGTGCCATCAGTGAGAGGGAAGGGGGCTCCTACGAGCAGTACTTC. It codes for CAISEREGGSYEQYF.

The rearrangement links TRBV28 to TRBJ2-3; the match to TRBD2 covers 16 bases. The CDR3 is 17 residues long. Germline CDR1 MDHEN, CDR2 SYDVKM. Trimming at V came to 6 bases and at J to 3 bases, leaving 6 bases not matched to a gene. This CDR3 is CASSSGLAGGATDTQYF. The CDR3 DNA reads as TGTGCCAGCAGCTCGGGACTAGCGGGAGGGGCAACAGATACGCAGTATTTT.

The rearrangement links TRBV7-2 to TRBJ2-1, with 8 nucleotides matching TRBD2. CDR3 length: 15 residues. Germline CDR1 SGHTA, CDR2 FQGNSA. V lost 2 bases, J lost 13 bases, and 13 bases stayed unmatched. The CDR3 region has the DNA TGTGCCAGCAGCTTAAGTAGAATAGCGGGGTACCTCCAGTTCTTC. Amino acids: CASSLSRIAGYLQFF.

The chain is built from TRBV2 and TRBJ1-5, with a weak D call TRBD1 (5 bases). The CDR3 sequence is 15 residues long. Germline values: CDR1 SNHLY, CDR2 FYNNEI. The ends were cut back, 8 bases at V and 3 bases at J, with 17 bases in the middle. CDR3 nucleotide sequence: TGTGCCAGCCGAGATCGCGGGGGGATCAATCAGCCCCAGCATTTT. It is translated as CASRDRGGINQPQHF.

Only a few counts were recorded for this clone. The chain combines TRBV9 with TRBJ1-2, with TRBD1 matching 8 bases. Unmatched junction bases numbered 0, after V lost 0 bases and J lost 2 bases. Per germline, CDR1 SGDLS and CDR2 YYNGEE. This CDR3 contains 14 residues. The CDR3 protein is CASSVGTGNYGYTF. CDR3 bases: TGTGCCAGCAGCGTAGGGACAGGGAACTATGGCTACACCTTC.

The chain carries TRBV28 and TRBJ2-7; 9 nucleotides agree with TRBD2. Germline CDR1 reads MDHEN; CDR2 reads SYDVKM. The CDR3 is 14 residues long. J gave up 2 bases and V 8 bases, and 7 bases lay outside the gene matches. The DNA for the CDR3 is TGTGCCAGCCTTGGGCTAGCGGGACCCTACGAGCAGTACTTC. Its protein product is CASLGLAGPYEQYF. Full variable domain (outside the CDR3, taken from reference TRBV28 and TRBJ2-7): DVKVTQSSRYLVKRTGEKVFLECVQDMDHENMFWYRQDPGLGLRLIYFSYDVKMKEKGDIPEGYSVSREKKERFSLILESASTNQTSMYLCASLGLAGPYEQYFGPGTRLTVT.

The chain combines TRBV11-2 with TRBJ2-5, with TRBD2 as a possible D gene (5 bases). The CDR3 covers 15 residues. The V end was cut by 5 bases, the J end by 5 bases, with 18 bases between. The germline CDR1 and CDR2 sequences are SGHAT and FQNNGV. The CDR3 reads CASSPITGYGETQYF. CDR3 nucleotide sequence: TGTGCCAGCAGCCCGATTACGGGGTACGGCGAGACCCAGTACTTC.

This clone is a singleton in its sample. The chain links TRBV5-1 to TRBJ2-3; D remains unclear. The CDR3 length is 15 residues. Germline V gene sequence: CDR1 SGHRS, CDR2 YFSETQ. Trimming stripped 4 bases from V and 1 base from J, with 13 bases between. For the CDR3, the DNA is TGCGCCAGCAGCCGGACCGCAGGAGGCACAGATACGCAGTATTTT. This sequence encodes CASSRTAGGTDTQYF.

The J gene is TRBJ2-7, the V gene TRBV7-6, with D possibly matching TRBD2 (5 bases). The CDR3 covers 15 residues. Between the trimmed V and J ends, which lost 1 base and 7 bases, there was a span of 17 bases. CDR1 and CDR2 (germline): SGHVS, FNYEAQ. CDR3 sequence (DNA): TGTGCCAGCAGCTTAGTGTATGGACCCGGAGGTGAGCAGTACTTC. Its translation: CASSLVYGPGGEQYF.

This chain uses TRBV6-5 with TRBJ2-6; D may be TRBD2 (5 bases). Germline lookup yields CDR1 MNHEY and CDR2 SVGAGI. V lost 6 bases and J lost 1, with 10 bases in between. The CDR3 spans 15 residues. The CDR3: CASRPEGSGANVLTF. The DNA of the CDR3 is TGTGCCAGCAGGCCAGAGGGATCTGGGGCCAACGTCCTGACTTTC.